The 21 T cell receptor beta chains presented below share a single source sample, sequenced in a study of blood T cell repertoires in COVID-19 (TCRdb year 2020). Library preparation was by the immunoSEQ multiplex PCR assay. In its TCRdb copy, this immuneACCESS table keeps in-frame sequences only and misses some clones. Where compared with another copy, unresolved V genes explain less than half of these, and the others have no known cause. This sample comprises 200,000 or so clones, 79% of them detected only once. 15% to 20% of the sample is in the top ten clones. Sequenced input: peripheral blood. Receptors were obtained from a man aged 60 to 69 with active or convalescent COVID-19.

The genes are TRBV7-8 and TRBJ1-2; D possibly corresponds to TRBD1 (6 bases). Germline assignment: CDR1 SGHVS and CDR2 FQNEAQ. The CDR3 is 12 amino acids. V lost 9 bases, J lost 0 bases, and 8 bases lay in between. CDR3 sequence reads: CASQGTNYGYTF. CDR3 coding DNA: TGTGCCAGTCAGGGGACTAACTATGGCTACACCTTC.

In its sample, this clone was seen once. This chain connects TRBV5-1 to TRBJ1-3; D call uncertain. The germline V and J ends were trimmed by 3 bases and 4 bases, with 8 bases remaining between them. The germline gives CDR1 SGHRS, CDR2 YFSETQ. The CDR3 runs 13 residues. In DNA form, the CDR3 reads TGCGCCAGCAGCTCGTCCGAGGGAAACACCATATATTTT. This encodes CASSSSEGNTIYF.

This chain joins TRBV27 and TRBJ2-6, with D hard to call. The CDR3 runs 13 residues. V lost 7 bases and J 0 bases, leaving 4 bases between the germline ends. Germline-derived CDR1 and CDR2 are MNHEY and SMNVEV (reference sequence). The CDR3 spells CASTISGANVLTF. The CDR3 DNA is TGTGCCAGCACTATCTCTGGGGCCAACGTCCTGACTTTC.

The chain links TRBV7-7 to TRBJ2-1; 8 bases align to TRBD2. The CDR3 is made up of 17 amino acids. J gave up 8 bases and V 1 base, and 13 bases lay outside the gene matches. Germline lookup yields CDR1 SSHAT and CDR2 FNYEAQ (reference sequence). The CDR3 spells CASSLGGFRAGAYEQFF. The CDR3 DNA follows: TGTGCCAGCAGCTTAGGTGGGTTCCGAGCGGGAGCATATGAGCAGTTCTTC.

The chain carries TRBV11-1 and TRBJ1-1; D uncertain. The CDR3 sequence is 15 residues long. The germline gives CDR1 SGHAT, CDR2 FQDESV (reference sequence). The germline V and J ends were trimmed by 1 base and 1 base, with 10 bases remaining between them. CDR3 sequence reads: CASSLGPGRNTEAFF. The CDR3 DNA reads TGTGCCAGCAGCTTAGGTCCGGGAAGGAACACTGAAGCTTTCTTT.

This chain links TRBV30 with TRBJ2-5; D is undetermined. V shed 0 bases and J shed 6 bases, with 8 bases lying between them. The CDR3 is made up of 12 amino acids. The V gene's germline CDR1 is GTSNPN and CDR2 SVGIG (reference sequence). CDR3 sequence reads: CAWSVAMKTQYF. CDR3 bases: TGTGCCTGGAGTGTAGCCATGAAGACCCAGTACTTC. Supplemented by reference TRBV30 and TRBJ2-5, the full variable domain reads SQTIHQWPATLVQPVGSPLSLECTVEGTSNPNLYWYRQAAGRGLQLLFYSVGIGQISSEVPQNLSASRPQDRQFILSSKKLLLSDSGFYLCAWSVAMKTQYFGPGTRLLVL.

The rearrangement links TRBV5-1 to TRBJ2-7, with TRBD2 as a possible D gene (5 bases). Germline CDR1 is SGHRS and CDR2 is YFSETQ. This CDR3 spans 14 amino acids. Trimming stripped 1 base from V and 2 bases from J, with 10 bases between. Here the CDR3 reads CASSLIGVTYEQYF. CDR3 coding DNA: TGCGCCAGCAGCTTGATCGGGGTAACCTACGAGCAGTACTTC.

This sequence joins TRBV2 and TRBJ2-3; unclear D gene. Germline CDR1 is SNHLY and CDR2 is FYNNEI. Trimming removed 11 bases from V and 3 bases from J, with 9 bases in between. This CDR3 has 11 residues. The CDR3 here is CAGLGTDTQYF. The CDR3 DNA reads TGTGCCGGGCTTGGTACAGATACGCAGTATTTT.

There are a few counts of this clone. The J gene is TRBJ2-7, the V gene TRBV6-6; 10 bases match TRBD2. This CDR3 has 16 amino acids. V trimming: 2 bases; J trimming: 1 base; junction bases outside the gene matches: 5. The germline gives CDR1 MNHNY, CDR2 SVGAGI (reference sequence). Here the CDR3 reads CASSYRTSGGSYEQYF. CDR3 DNA sequence: TGTGCCAGCAGTTACCGGACTAGCGGTGGTTCCTACGAGCAGTACTTC.

This chain links TRBV3-1 (or the pseudogene TRBV3-2) with TRBJ1-6; D ambiguous. Trimming took 0 bases from V and 7 from J, leaving 10 bases between them. CDR1 and CDR2 from the germline V gene are LGHDT and YNNKEL (reference sequence). This CDR3 has 15 residues. CDR3: CASSQDYSINSPLHF. Here the CDR3 DNA reads TGTGCCAGCAGCCAAGATTACAGTATAAATTCACCCCTCCACTTT.

CDR3 in amino acids: CASSEWLPYEQYF. The CDR3 bases are TGTGCCAGCAGTGAATGGCTGCCCTACGAGCAGTACTTC. The genes are TRBV6-1 and TRBJ2-7; D call uncertain. Trimming took off 2 bases at V and 2 bases at J, with 7 bases between the two ends. CDR1 is MNHNS and CDR2 is SASEGT in the germline V gene. The CDR3 totals 13 residues.

This clone has just one count. The chain recombines TRBV6-5 with TRBJ1-2, with 7 bases identical to TRBD1. The germline V gene has CDR1 MNHEY and CDR2 SVGAGI. The V gene end was trimmed by 6 bases and the J gene end by 0 bases; junction bases not matched to a gene: 7. The CDR3 sequence is 15 residues long. This CDR3 is CASSPGGFTNYGYTF. The DNA for the CDR3 is TGTGCCAGCAGCCCAGGGGGGTTCACTAACTATGGCTACACCTTC.

The chain links TRBV5-4 to TRBJ2-1, with 11 bases matching TRBD1. The CDR3 contains 15 residues. CDR1 and CDR2 (germline): SGHNT, YYREEE (reference sequence). V lost 4 bases, J lost 6 bases, and 6 bases stayed unmatched. This chain's CDR3 is CASSTVGQGANEQFF. The CDR3 nucleotides read TGTGCCAGCAGCACTGTAGGACAGGGGGCCAATGAGCAGTTCTTC.

CDR3 region: CSVDLDKTQYF. The CDR3 DNA sequence: TGCAGCGTTGATCTGGACAAGACCCAGTACTTC. This chain links TRBV29-1 with TRBJ2-5; tentative D call: TRBD1 (5 bases). Trimming took 3 bases from V and 6 from J, leaving 8 bases between them. This CDR3 region has 11 residues. Germline V gene data show CDR1 as SQVTM and CDR2 as ANQGSEA.

V usage is TRBV14 and J usage is TRBJ2-2; 8 bases fit TRBD2. The J segment lost 5 bases and the V segment lost 4 bases, leaving 15 bases of the junction unmatched. Germline CDR1 SGHDN, CDR2 FVKESK. CDR3 length equals 18 residues. CDR3 coding DNA: TGTGCCAGCAGCCTAGAGACTAGCGTCCGGGTTAAAACCGGGGAGCTGTTTTTT. It codes for CASSLETSVRVKTGELFF.

This clone was counted ten times or more. V gene TRBV24-1 combines with J gene TRBJ2-3, with a weak D call TRBD1 (6 bases). Trimming took off 7 bases at V and 4 bases at J, with 11 bases between the two ends. Germline V gene lookup returns CDR1 KGHDR and CDR2 SFDVKD. This CDR3 region has 13 residues. CDR3 in amino acids: CATSRTDSDTQYF. CDR3 in DNA: TGTGCCACCAGCCGGACAGACTCAGATACGCAGTATTTT.

The J gene is TRBJ2-7, the V gene TRBV6-2 or TRBV6-3, with no clear D. V was clipped by 4 bases and J by 3 bases, with 7 bases between them. This CDR3 has 12 amino acids. In germline, CDR1 is MNHEY, CDR2 SVGEGT. Here the CDR3 reads CASSLRIYEQYF. The CDR3 bases are TGTGCCAGCAGTTTGCGAATCTACGAGCAGTACTTC.

J is TRBJ2-1 and V is TRBV18; 12 bases align to TRBD2. The CDR3 consists of 16 residues. Germline lookup yields CDR1 KGHSH and CDR2 LQKENI. V dropped 3 bases and J dropped 2; count of bases not matched to a gene: 2. For the CDR3, the DNA is TGTGCCAGCTCACCGACTAGCGGGAGACCCTACAATGAGCAGTTCTTC. The encoded protein is CASSPTSGRPYNEQFF.

This clone has more than one count but fewer than ten. The identical CDR3 is also encoded by other nucleotide sequences in the sample. This sequence joins TRBV9 and TRBJ2-1, with 10 bases identical to TRBD2. With V trimmed by 0 bases and J by 0 bases, 3 bases remained unmatched. The length of the CDR3 is 17 residues. Germline V gene sequence: CDR1 SGDLS, CDR2 YYNGEE. CDR3 loop: CASSVGLAGSSYNEQFF. The CDR3 DNA reads TGTGCCAGCAGCGTAGGACTAGCGGGTAGCTCCTACAATGAGCAGTTCTTC.

The rearrangement links TRBV28 to TRBJ2-4; tentative D call: TRBD2 (6 bases). CDR3 size: 16 residues. CDR1 and CDR2 from the germline V gene are MDHEN and SYDVKM. Trimming took off 2 bases at V and 4 bases at J, with 15 bases between the two ends. The DNA for the CDR3 is TGTGCCAGCAGTTTAACCGGGACTTCGAGTAAAAACATTCAGTACTTC. It encodes CASSLTGTSSKNIQYF.

The CDR3 DNA reads as TGTGCCAGCAGTTTCTCGGAGGCGGGAGCGGAGTTCTTC. Translated, it gives CASSFSEAGAEFF. This sequence joins TRBV12-3 or TRBV12-4 and TRBJ2-1, with TRBD2 matching over 7 bases. CDR3 size: 13 residues. The ends lost 3 bases at V and 14 bases at J; junction bases unmatched: 10.